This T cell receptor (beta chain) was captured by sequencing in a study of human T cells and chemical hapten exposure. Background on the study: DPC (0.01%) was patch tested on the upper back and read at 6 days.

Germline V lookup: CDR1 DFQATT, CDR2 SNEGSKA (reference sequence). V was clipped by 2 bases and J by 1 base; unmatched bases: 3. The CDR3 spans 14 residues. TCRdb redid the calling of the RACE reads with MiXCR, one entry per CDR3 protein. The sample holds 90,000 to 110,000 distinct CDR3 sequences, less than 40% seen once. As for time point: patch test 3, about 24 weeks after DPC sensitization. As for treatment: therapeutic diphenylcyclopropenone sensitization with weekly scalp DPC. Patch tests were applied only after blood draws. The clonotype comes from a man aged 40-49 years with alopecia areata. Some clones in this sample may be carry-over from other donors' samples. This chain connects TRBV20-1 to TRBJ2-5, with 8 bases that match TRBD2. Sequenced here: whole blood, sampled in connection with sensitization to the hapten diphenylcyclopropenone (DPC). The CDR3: CSARPGTSQETQYF. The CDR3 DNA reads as TGCAGTGCTAGACCTGGGACTAGCCAAGAGACCCAGTACTTC.